The clone carrying this T cell receptor (beta chain) was detected only a few times. The data are from a study of shared clonotypes between healthy human individuals. Trimming shortened V by 7 bases and J by 7 bases, and 8 bases separated the two germline ends. The CDR3 spans 11 residues. Germline values: CDR1 SGHRS, CDR2 YFSETQ. Profiled with immunoSEQ multiplex PCR; TCRdb holds only in-frame clones, not every one. The table includes 640,000 or so clones, 72% detected once. Sequencing input: memory CD4+ T cells sorted from blood. Subset reported: CD45RA-negative fraction. This TCR came from a woman between 25 and 40 years old in good health. This chain links TRBV5-1 with TRBJ2-2; D call uncertain. The CDR3 DNA follows: TGCGCCAGCTCCAAGAACGGGGAGCTGTTTTTT. The encoded protein is CASSKNGELFF.